The TCR beta chain under discussion was sequenced for a study of identical twins. TCRdb called the 5' RACE reads again in MiXCR, with one record for every CDR3 protein. In the table there are a few hundred thousand distinct CDR3 sequences, approximately 17% of which are singletons. Overall study results and limits: Invariant MAIT and iNKT cells could partly confound zero-insertion analyses. Twins shared beta out-of-frame sequences in excess, but this excess was weaker. Clonotypes of the beta chain that were abundant in cord blood carried fewer insertions (memory repertoires showed none). Out-of-frame alpha sequences shared by twins were enriched for low generation probability.

V lost 1 base and J lost 6, with 10 bases in between. This CDR3 is 13 amino acids long. The germline gives CDR1 MNHNS, CDR2 SASEGT. Only a few counts were recorded for this clonotype. Antigen unknown. The specimen sequenced was naive T cells sorted from blood. This clonotype originated in a man aged 50-60 years in good health. This chain links TRBV6-1 with TRBJ2-7; weak D call: TRBD1 (6 bases). The CDR3 reads CASSEGQGFEQYF. The CDR3 DNA reads TGTGCCAGCAGTGAAGGGCAGGGGTTCGAGCAGTACTTC.